The rows below give T cell receptor beta chains drawn from one sample of a study of blood T cell repertoires in COVID-19. TCRdb's copy holds only in-frame clones and misses some; the assay was immunoSEQ multiplex PCR. The table shows 150,000 to 200,000 clones, with roughly 85% occurring only once. The sequencing input was peripheral blood. All receptors come from an older woman with acute or convalescent COVID-19. Both conserved end residues are part of each CDR3. A D gene is named only where the DNA matches it firmly. Some rows mark clone size as missing; the rest say once, few, many or name a class of expanded clone.

clone_size: NA; j_call: TRBJ2-2; v_call: TRBV12-5; d_call: TRBD1; cdr3_nt: TGTGCTAGTGGTCTTTCTGACAGGGGGCAGCTGTTTTTT; cdr3_aa: CASGLSDRGQLFF
clone_size: NA; j_call: TRBJ2-3; v_call: TRBV27; d_call: NA; cdr3_nt: TGTGCCAGCAGTTTGATCGGGAGCACAGATACGCAGTATTTT; cdr3_aa: CASSLIGSTDTQYF
clone_size: NA; j_call: TRBJ2-1; v_call: TRBV7-3; d_call: NA; cdr3_nt: TGTGCCAGCAGCTTAATTGCAGGGGCCCCTTACAATGAGCAGTTCTTC; cdr3_aa: CASSLIAGAPYNEQFF
clone_size: NA; j_call: TRBJ2-1; v_call: TRBV5-1; d_call: TRBD2; cdr3_nt: TGCGCCAGCAGCCTAACTAGCGGGAGTATTAATGAGCAGTTCTTC; cdr3_aa: CASSLTSGSINEQFF
clone_size: NA; j_call: TRBJ1-1; v_call: TRBV3-1/TRBV3-2; d_call: NA; cdr3_nt: TGTGCCAGCAGCCAAGGATCTTGGCCCACTGAAGCTTTCTTT; cdr3_aa: CASSQGSWPTEAFF
clone_size: NA; j_call: TRBJ2-1; v_call: TRBV7-9; d_call: TRBD1; cdr3_nt: TGTGCCAGCAGCTTACGACAGGGTGGGTACAATGAGCAGTTCTTC; cdr3_aa: CASSLRQGGYNEQFF
clone_size: NA; j_call: TRBJ1-2; v_call: TRBV19; d_call: NA; cdr3_nt: TGTGCCAGTAGTATCGACTTTACCCCCTACTATGGCTACACCTTC; cdr3_aa: CASSIDFTPYYGYTF
clone_size: NA; j_call: TRBJ1-4; v_call: TRBV5-1; d_call: TRBD1; cdr3_nt: TGCGCCAGCAGCTCCGACTGGACAGGGGGCCTTGAAAAACTGTTTTTT; cdr3_aa: CASSSDWTGGLEKLFF
clone_size: NA; j_call: TRBJ2-1; v_call: TRBV7-9; d_call: TRBD2; cdr3_nt: TGTGCCAGCAGCTTGTCGGTACTAGCGGGAGTCAATGAGCAGTTCTTC; cdr3_aa: CASSLSVLAGVNEQFF
clone_size: NA; j_call: TRBJ2-7; v_call: TRBV6-5; d_call: TRBD1; cdr3_nt: TGTGCCAGCAGTTACTCGAACTCCGGGACAGGGGTCGAGCAGTACTTC; cdr3_aa: CASSYSNSGTGVEQYF
clone_size: NA; j_call: TRBJ2-6; v_call: TRBV24-1; d_call: TRBD1; cdr3_nt: TGTGCCACCAGTGATTTGCCCACAGGGGTTGGGGCCAACGTCCTGACTTTC; cdr3_aa: CATSDLPTGVGANVLTF
clone_size: NA; j_call: TRBJ2-5; v_call: TRBV19; d_call: NA; cdr3_nt: TGTGCCAGTAGCCGGGAAGAGACCCAGTACTTC; cdr3_aa: CASSREETQYF
clone_size: NA; j_call: TRBJ2-3; v_call: TRBV7-2; d_call: NA; cdr3_nt: TGTGCCAGCAGCCTAACCTATAGCACAGATACGCAGTATTTT; cdr3_aa: CASSLTYSTDTQYF
clone_size: NA; j_call: TRBJ2-1; v_call: TRBV5-1; d_call: TRBD2; cdr3_nt: TGCGCCAGCAGCTTTGTGAGTAGCGGGAGGGCCGTGGATGAGCAGTTCTTC; cdr3_aa: CASSFVSSGRAVDEQFF
clone_size: NA; j_call: TRBJ2-2; v_call: TRBV6-6; d_call: NA; cdr3_nt: TGTGCCAGCAGTAGAGCGGCCCAGAACACCGGGGAGCTGTTTTTT; cdr3_aa: CASSRAAQNTGELFF
clone_size: NA; j_call: TRBJ1-2; v_call: TRBV15; d_call: NA; cdr3_nt: TGTGCCACCAGCAGAGATTGGAGAAGAGCTAACTATGGCTACACCTTC; cdr3_aa: CATSRDWRRANYGYTF
clone_size: NA; j_call: TRBJ2-7; v_call: TRBV19; d_call: NA; cdr3_nt: TGTGCCAGTAGTATGGGGAGCGGCTCCTACGAGCAGTACTTC; cdr3_aa: CASSMGSGSYEQYF
clone_size: NA; j_call: TRBJ2-5; v_call: TRBV5-1; d_call: TRBD1; cdr3_nt: TGCGCCAGCAGCTTGGGAAGAGGACAGGGGGAGACCCAGTACTTC; cdr3_aa: CASSLGRGQGETQYF
clone_size: NA; j_call: TRBJ1-5; v_call: TRBV19; d_call: NA; cdr3_nt: TGTGCCAGTAGTATCATTGCGGGGGCGGACAGAAACAATCAGCCCCAGCATTTT; cdr3_aa: CASSIIAGADRNNQPQHF
clone_size: NA; j_call: TRBJ1-6; v_call: TRBV5-1; d_call: TRBD1; cdr3_nt: TGCGCCAGCAGCTTAGGCTACAGGGGGCAGGGGTCACCCCTCCACTTT; cdr3_aa: CASSLGYRGQGSPLHF
clone_size: few; j_call: TRBJ1-5; v_call: TRBV19; d_call: NA; cdr3_nt: TGTGCCAGTAGTCCAGGGGAAACTCAGCCCCAGCATTTT; cdr3_aa: CASSPGETQPQHF
clone_size: NA; j_call: TRBJ2-1; v_call: TRBV6-5; d_call: NA; cdr3_nt: TGTGCCAGCATCCGGGAGTACTCCTACAATGAGCAGTTCTTC; cdr3_aa: CASIREYSYNEQFF
clone_size: NA; j_call: TRBJ2-1; v_call: TRBV5-1; d_call: TRBD2; cdr3_nt: TGCGCCAGCAGCGACGTCGGGGGGTACAATGAGCAGTTCTTC; cdr3_aa: CASSDVGGYNEQFF
clone_size: NA; j_call: TRBJ2-3; v_call: TRBV11-2; d_call: NA; cdr3_nt: TGTGCCAGCAGCAGCGGATGGCTCCTGCAAAATACGCAGTATTTT; cdr3_aa: CASSSGWLLQNTQYF
clone_size: NA; j_call: TRBJ2-7; v_call: TRBV23-1; d_call: NA; cdr3_nt: TGCGCCAGCAGTCAATCAGACAGCTTAACCTACGAGCAGTACTTC; cdr3_aa: CASSQSDSLTYEQYF
clone_size: NA; j_call: TRBJ1-4; v_call: TRBV29-1; d_call: NA; cdr3_nt: TGCAGCGGACATAGGGGGGGGGATGAAAAACTGTTTTTT; cdr3_aa: CSGHRGGDEKLFF
clone_size: NA; j_call: TRBJ1-1; v_call: TRBV6-6; d_call: NA; cdr3_nt: TGTGCCAGCAGGATGCAGGGGACTGAAGCTTTCTTT; cdr3_aa: CASRMQGTEAFF
clone_size: NA; j_call: TRBJ2-7; v_call: TRBV29-1; d_call: NA; cdr3_nt: TGCAGCGTTGGGGACAACTCCTACGAGCAGTACTTC; cdr3_aa: CSVGDNSYEQYF
clone_size: once; j_call: TRBJ2-5; v_call: TRBV29-1; d_call: NA; cdr3_nt: TGCAGCGTTGAAGAAGAAGTAGTCAAAGAGACCCAGTACTTC; cdr3_aa: CSVEEEVVKETQYF
clone_size: NA; j_call: TRBJ2-3; v_call: TRBV10-3; d_call: TRBD2; cdr3_nt: TGTGCCATCTCGCTCGGGACTAGCGGACATCGGGGCACAGATACGCAGTATTTT; cdr3_aa: CAISLGTSGHRGTDTQYF
clone_size: NA; j_call: TRBJ2-5; v_call: TRBV5-1; d_call: TRBD1; cdr3_nt: TGCGCCAGCAGCCATATACAGGGGGCTCCTCAAGAGACCCAGTACTTC; cdr3_aa: CASSHIQGAPQETQYF
clone_size: NA; j_call: TRBJ2-3; v_call: TRBV5-1; d_call: TRBD2; cdr3_nt: TGCGCCAGCAGCCGACTAGCGGGAGAGACAGATACGCAGTATTTT; cdr3_aa: CASSRLAGETDTQYF
clone_size: few; j_call: TRBJ2-3; v_call: TRBV5-1; d_call: NA; cdr3_nt: TGCGCCAGCAGCTTGGATAGGCAGGTTAGCACAGATACGCAGTATTTT; cdr3_aa: CASSLDRQVSTDTQYF
clone_size: NA; j_call: TRBJ2-1; v_call: TRBV7-3; d_call: NA; cdr3_nt: TGTGCCAGCAGCCCAGGGATCTCCTACAATGAGCAGTTCTTC; cdr3_aa: CASSPGISYNEQFF
clone_size: NA; j_call: TRBJ2-1; v_call: TRBV6-2/TRBV6-3; d_call: NA; cdr3_nt: TGTGCCAGCAGTTACCTTTCCTACAATGAGCAGTTCTTC; cdr3_aa: CASSYLSYNEQFF
clone_size: NA; j_call: TRBJ2-3; v_call: TRBV7-2; d_call: NA; cdr3_nt: TGTGCCAGCAGCTTACTACAGAGTTTAAGCACAGATACGCAGTATTTT; cdr3_aa: CASSLLQSLSTDTQYF